The T cell receptor beta chain under discussion was sequenced for a study of cytomegalovirus exposure and HLA in healthy donors. Study details: HLA-typed donors were the source of 80 million to 90 million unique TCRs, which an early data release held. General study points: Sequencing likely caused a cluster of highly shared sequence variants. Overall, roughly 170 TCR beta chains were annotated as cytomegalovirus-associated.

Turning to this clone: Its target is not known.

In the PCR, 60 Vbeta and 13 Jbeta primers were used. Sequencing used immunoSEQ multiplex PCR; TCRdb keeps in-frame clones, though not all of them. The sample holds some 150,000 clones, roughly 76% seen once. Deletions cut 1 base from V and 10 bases from J, with 11 bases between. This CDR3 is built from 13 residues. Germline V gives CDR1 SGHTA, CDR2 FQGNSA. Despite likely unrecorded immune exposures, the donors were nominally healthy at the time of sampling. The source of this sequence is a woman between 50 and 59 years old in good health and CMV-seronegative. Material: PBMCs. J is TRBJ2-4 and V is TRBV7-2, with TRBD2 as a possible D gene (5 bases). In DNA form, the CDR3 reads TGTGCCAGCAGCTTAGAAAGAGGGCCAATTCAGTACTTC. This codes for CASSLERGPIQYF.